Following are 18 T cell receptor beta chains from one sample sequenced in a study of blood T cell repertoires in COVID-19. Data came from immunoSEQ multiplex PCR; TCRdb stores just in-frame clones and leaves some out. In the table there are more than 250,000 clones, 70% to 90% of which are singletons. The specimen sequenced was PBMCs or T cells enriched from blood (not recorded which). The receptors derive from a man aged 30-40 years who had recovered from COVID-19.

The J gene is TRBJ1-5, the V gene TRBV19, with D possibly being TRBD1 (5 bases). CDR3 length: 13 amino acids. Germline values: CDR1 LNHDA, CDR2 SQIVND (reference sequence). Deletions cut 7 bases from V and 3 bases from J, with 10 bases between. CDR3 DNA: TGTGCCAGTACCCGGGGGGACAATCAGCCCCAGCATTTT. Its translation is CASTRGDNQPQHF.

The chain uses TRBV5-4 and TRBJ2-1; 9 bases align to TRBD1. The CDR3 loop spans 15 amino acids. Per germline, CDR1 SGHNT and CDR2 YYREEE (reference sequence). The trim removed 1 base at V and 4 bases at J, leaving 3 bases unmatched. Here the CDR3 reads CASSLRGQGYNEQFF. Written as DNA, the CDR3 is TGTGCCAGCAGCTTGAGGGGACAGGGTTACAATGAGCAGTTCTTC.

The chain links TRBV7-3 to TRBJ2-5; the match to TRBD2 covers 8 bases. The CDR3 has 15 residues. The ends lost 5 bases at V and 4 bases at J; junction bases unmatched: 9. Per germline, CDR1 SGHTA and CDR2 FQGTGA. The CDR3 DNA follows: TGTGCCAGCAGCCCTCAGCGGGGGCGGGGAGAGACCCAGTACTTC. Its translation: CASSPQRGRGETQYF.

The chain has TRBV6-5 and TRBJ1-2; no clear D gene. The germline V gene has CDR1 MNHEY and CDR2 SVGAGI. This CDR3 is 14 amino acids long. V gave up 6 bases and J gave up 6 bases, with 17 bases separating them. CDR3 DNA: TGTGCCAGCAGACCCGCGTTTCGGGTTAATGGCTACACCTTC. It is translated as CASRPAFRVNGYTF.

This chain joins TRBV5-1 and TRBJ1-5, with D possibly matching TRBD1 (6 bases). V lost 0 bases and J lost 6, with 16 bases in between. Germline V gene lookup returns CDR1 SGHRS and CDR2 YFSETQ. CDR3 length equals 16 residues. CDR3 DNA sequence: TGCGCCAGCAGCTTGGATAGCAGGGAGGGGGGTCAGCCCCAGCATTTT. This sequence encodes CASSLDSREGGQPQHF. Complete variable domain (other parts from reference TRBV5-1 and TRBJ1-5): KAGVTQTPRYLIKTRGQQVTLSCSPISGHRSVSWYQQTPGQGLQFLFEYFSETQRNKGNFPGRFSGRQFSNSRSEMNVSTLELGDSALYLCASSLDSREGGQPQHFGDGTRLSIL.

The chain has TRBV11-2 and TRBJ2-7, with 7 positions matching TRBD2. The CDR3 extends over 18 amino acids. The J segment lost 3 bases and the V segment lost 3 bases, leaving 17 bases of the junction unmatched. CDR1 and CDR2 from the germline V gene are SGHAT and FQNNGV. This CDR3 is CASSFPGSLGRGDYEQYF. The CDR3 nucleotides are TGTGCCAGCAGCTTTCCCGGCAGTCTGGGTCGGGGGGACTACGAGCAGTACTTC.

The J gene is TRBJ1-2, the V gene TRBV27; TRBD1 matches 7 bases. The CDR3 extends over 14 amino acids. V lost 6 bases to trimming and J lost 4 bases; unmatched junction nucleotides: 8. Germline CDR1 MNHEY, CDR2 SMNVEV (reference sequence). The CDR3: CASSLRGPGYGYTF. Written as DNA, the CDR3 is TGTGCCAGCAGCCTAAGGGGGCCTGGCTATGGCTACACCTTC.

The V call is TRBV18, the J call TRBJ1-5; 9 bases fit TRBD1. The CDR3 is made up of 15 amino acids. Trimming at V came to 3 bases and at J to 3 bases, leaving 3 bases not matched to a gene. Germline V CDR1 and CDR2: KGHSH, LQKENI. CDR3 loop: CASSPGTGINQPQHF. CDR3 nucleotide sequence: TGTGCCAGCTCACCCGGGACAGGGATCAATCAGCCCCAGCATTTT. Full variable domain (rest looked up from reference TRBV18 and TRBJ1-5): NAGVMQNPRHLVRRRGQEARLRCSPMKGHSHVYWYRQLPEEGLKFMVYLQKENIIDESGMPKERFSAEFPKEGPSILRIQQVVRGDSAAYFCASSPGTGINQPQHFGDGTRLSIL.

V and J are TRBV5-1 and TRBJ1-1; 7 bases agree with TRBD1. Germline CDR1 SGHRS, CDR2 YFSETQ. This CDR3 has 14 amino acids. V dropped 4 bases and J dropped 8; count of bases not matched to a gene: 11. The CDR3: CASSQFSTGEEAFF. CDR3 coding DNA: TGCGCCAGCAGCCAATTCTCTACAGGGGAAGAAGCTTTCTTT. The entire variable domain, with the rest obtained from reference TRBV5-1 and TRBJ1-1, is as follows: KAGVTQTPRYLIKTRGQQVTLSCSPISGHRSVSWYQQTPGQGLQFLFEYFSETQRNKGNFPGRFSGRQFSNSRSEMNVSTLELGDSALYLCASSQFSTGEEAFFGQGTRLTVV.

This clone appeared once. J is TRBJ2-7 and V is TRBV7-2; no firm D call. The V and J ends lost 4 bases and 7 bases respectively, with 14 bases between them. Germline V lookup: CDR1 SGHTA, CDR2 FQGNSA. This CDR3 spans 13 amino acids. The CDR3 is CASSSLLSWEQYF. The CDR3 coding sequence is TGTGCCAGCAGCTCTCTCTTGAGCTGGGAGCAGTACTTC. The complete variable domain, with remaining parts taken from reference TRBV7-2 and TRBJ2-7, reads GAGVSQSPSNKVTEKGKDVELRCDPISGHTALYWYRQSLGQGLEFLIYFQGNSAPDKSGLPSDRFSAERTGGSVSTLTIQRTQQEDSAVYLCASSSLLSWEQYFGPGTRLTVT.

The chain uses TRBV6-2 or TRBV6-3 and TRBJ2-2; perhaps TRBD2 as D (5 bases). The CDR3 covers 14 residues. The germline V gene encodes CDR1 MNHEY and CDR2 SVGEGT. Trimming took off 6 bases at V and 4 bases at J, with 12 bases between the two ends. The CDR3 reads CASSSTRGTGELFF. As DNA, the CDR3 is TGTGCCAGCAGCTCTACCCGGGGCACCGGGGAGCTGTTTTTT.

V usage is TRBV25-1 and J usage is TRBJ1-4; 7 bases are shared with TRBD1. Germline CDR1 is MGHDK and CDR2 is SYGVNS. The CDR3 has 15 residues. J was trimmed by 8 bases and V by 3 bases; bases with no gene match: 9. The CDR3 loop is CASSDPTGNIEKLFF. The CDR3 nucleotides read TGTGCCAGCAGTGACCCGACAGGGAACATCGAAAAACTGTTTTTT.

This chain joins TRBV29-1 and TRBJ2-7, with D possibly being TRBD1 (6 bases). Germline V gene sequence: CDR1 SQVTM, CDR2 ANQGSEA. Trimming cost V 6 bases and J 6 bases, with 12 bases left between them. The CDR3 length is 11 residues. In DNA, the CDR3 is TGCAGCGTGCGTACAGGGTTCGAGCAGTACTTC. Translating it yields CSVRTGFEQYF.

The chain's CDR3 is CASSQDRTGGYTF. CDR3 nucleotides: TGTGCCAGCAGCCAAGATCGGACAGGGGGCTACACCTTC. The genes are TRBV3-1 (or the pseudogene TRBV3-2) and TRBJ1-2; 8 bases are a match to TRBD1. This CDR3 is 13 amino acids long. Unmatched junction bases numbered 2, after V lost 0 bases and J lost 8 bases. CDR1 is LGHDT, CDR2 YNNKEL, per germline (reference sequence).

This sequence joins TRBV4-1 and TRBJ1-1, with D tentatively TRBD1 (5 bases). The V and J ends lost 4 bases and 1 base respectively, with 19 bases between them. Per the germline V gene, CDR1 is MGHRA and CDR2 is YSYEKL. The CDR3 is 17 residues long. As DNA, the CDR3 is TGCGCCAGCAGCCGCAGATTGGGAGGGCAGGGGAACACTGAAGCTTTCTTT. Translating gives CASSRRLGGQGNTEAFF.

The chain couples TRBV27 to TRBJ1-2, with a weak D call TRBD1 (6 bases). Germline V gene lookup returns CDR1 MNHEY and CDR2 SMNVEV (reference sequence). The CDR3 sequence is 12 residues long. V shed 6 bases and J shed 6 bases, with 11 bases lying between them. CDR3 sequence reads: CASSRGQNGYTF. CDR3 sequence (DNA): TGTGCCAGCAGCCGGGGACAAAATGGCTACACCTTC.

The chain is built from TRBV23-1 and TRBJ2-2, with 9 bases lining up with TRBD2. TRBV23-1 is an ORF; its function is uncertain. V lost 4 bases and J lost 3; bases outside the gene matches: 3. The CDR3 loop spans 15 amino acids. The CDR3 coding sequence is TGCGCCAGCAGTCTTGGGACTAGCCACACCGGGGAGCTGTTTTTT. Encoded protein: CASSLGTSHTGELFF.

The V call is TRBV7-2, the J call TRBJ1-1, with D maybe TRBD1 (5 bases). Trimming left V 1 base short and J 3 bases short, with 15 bases between. The CDR3 totals 16 residues. Germline values: CDR1 SGHTA, CDR2 FQGNSA. Here the CDR3 DNA reads TGTGCCAGCAGCTTAGTTGACAGCCTAGGGGACACTGAAGCTTTCTTT. Translation: CASSLVDSLGDTEAFF.